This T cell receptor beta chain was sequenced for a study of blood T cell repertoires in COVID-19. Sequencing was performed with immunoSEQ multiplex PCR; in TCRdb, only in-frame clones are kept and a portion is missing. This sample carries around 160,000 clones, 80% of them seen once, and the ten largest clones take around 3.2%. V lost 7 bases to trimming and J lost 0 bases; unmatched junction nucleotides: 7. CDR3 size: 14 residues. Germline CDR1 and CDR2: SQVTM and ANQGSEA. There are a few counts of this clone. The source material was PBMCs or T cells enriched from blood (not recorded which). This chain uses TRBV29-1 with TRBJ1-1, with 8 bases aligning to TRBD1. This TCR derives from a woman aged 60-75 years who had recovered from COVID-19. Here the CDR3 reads CSAPPTGVNTEAFF. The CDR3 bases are TGCAGCGCTCCGCCGACAGGGGTGAACACTGAAGCTTTCTTT. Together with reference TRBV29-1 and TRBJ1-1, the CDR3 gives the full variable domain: SAVISQKPSRDICQRGTSLTIQCQVDSQVTMMFWYRQQPGQSLTLIATANQGSEATYESGFVIDKFPISRPNLTFSTLTVSNMSPEDSSIYLCSAPPTGVNTEAFFGQGTRLTVV.